The rows below give T cell receptor beta chains drawn from one sample of a study of circulating CD8 cells and anti-PD-1 response in melanoma. TCRdb called the reads again in MiXCR, with one record for every CDR3 protein. The table includes about 700 distinct CDR3 sequences, over 5% detected once. The specimen was CD8+ T cells from PBMCs, collected at baseline or after one month of anti-PD-1 therapy (not recorded which). The receptors stem from a human donor with melanoma. CDR3s include the opening cysteine and the closing phenylalanine or tryptophan. The D gene is left open where the match is weak. Clone size is stated in some rows and not others, as once, few, many or a class when expanded.

abundance	d_gene	j_gene	v_gene	len	CDR3aa
medium-sized	TRBD1	TRBJ2-2	TRBV29-1	12	CSVTGDTGELFF
few	NA	TRBJ1-3	TRBV7-9	16	CASSFPQGISGNTIYF
large	NA	TRBJ2-1	TRBV5-1	13	CATSGSLFGEQFF
medium-sized	TRBD2	TRBJ2-1	TRBV18	17	CASSPPLAGGGYNEQFF
few	TRBD1	TRBJ2-3	TRBV19	15	CATEGGGVWTDTQYF
NA	NA	TRBJ1-1	TRBV30	14	CAWREGVGNTEAFF
large	NA	TRBJ2-1	TRBV5-5	14	CASNRESSYNEQFF
medium-sized	NA	TRBJ2-1	TRBV28	15	CASSLGQRNYNEQFF
large	TRBD1	TRBJ2-5	TRBV2	16	CASSVDRGPYWETQYF
NA	TRBD1	TRBJ2-2	TRBV19	12	CAHGQGGKELFF
medium-sized	NA	TRBJ2-4	TRBV12-3/TRBV12-4	13	CASSYQGRDIQYF
large	NA	TRBJ2-1	TRBV6-1	16	CASSELRASFYNEQFF
NA	TRBD2	TRBJ2-2	TRBV14	18	CASSQDLGLAENTGELFF
few	NA	TRBJ2-5	TRBV20-1	14	CSAREGTGSETQYF
medium-sized	NA	TRBJ1-1	TRBV19	15	CASSVLGGMNTEAFF
large	NA	TRBJ2-5	TRBV28	22	CASSLGGQGRVTGLADQETQYF
medium-sized	NA	TRBJ1-6	TRBV7-2	17	CASSLLQGPNLNSPLHF
large	TRBD1	TRBJ2-1	TRBV27	14	CASSPRTGVNEQFF
large	TRBD2	TRBJ2-1	TRBV20-1	18	CSARDLRRLAGTYNEQFF
few	NA	TRBJ2-3	TRBV19	14	CASSILQGPDTQYF
medium-sized	NA	TRBJ2-2	TRBV29-1	13	CSVEGQGPGELFF
large	NA	TRBJ2-1	TRBV29-1	10	CSVRRDLLFF